The sequence of this T cell receptor beta chain was determined in a study of blood T cell repertoires in COVID-19. Study-wide background: T cells, B-cell-depleted T cells, or PBMCs supplied cDNA or gDNA.

Repertoires were generated with immunoSEQ multiplex PCR, while TCRdb's copy carries only in-frame clones and drops some. Of about 160,000 clones listed, 75% to 85% were seen once; the top ten hold 8.1%. While infection was still active, Seattle patients were enrolled and then followed longitudinally. Sequenced sample: peripheral blood. The TCR was taken from a woman aged 55-75 years with COVID-19, enrolled during active disease.

The CDR3 nucleotides read TGTGCCAGCAGTATTGGACTAGCGGGAACTGGAAACACCGGGGAGCTGTTTTTT. Protein product: CASSIGLAGTGNTGELFF. The rearrangement links TRBV6-2 or TRBV6-3 to TRBJ2-2; 12 bases are shared with TRBD2. This CDR3 comprises 18 residues. Germline lookup yields CDR1 MNHEY and CDR2 SVGEGT. V was clipped by 5 bases and J by 2 bases; unmatched bases: 9.